The following is a T cell receptor beta chain sequence with its context. The data were taken from a study of tumor-infiltrating lymphocytes in localized non-small cell lung cancer. The CDR3 is made up of 18 amino acids. The V and J ends lost 6 bases and 0 bases respectively, with 19 bases between them. CDR1 and CDR2 (germline): SGHDT, YYEEEE. Profiled with immunoSEQ multiplex PCR; TCRdb holds only in-frame clones, not every one. The sample lists about 13,000 clones, approximately 85% occurring once. The origin of this receptor is a human donor with non-small cell lung cancer. The sequenced material came from lung tumor tissue. The rearrangement uses TRBV5-6 and TRBJ2-6, with D possibly matching TRBD1 (5 bases). The CDR3 sequence: CASTRARGRISGANVLTF. CDR3 DNA sequence: TGTGCCAGCACCCGAGCTAGGGGTAGGATCTCTGGGGCCAACGTCCTGACTTTC.